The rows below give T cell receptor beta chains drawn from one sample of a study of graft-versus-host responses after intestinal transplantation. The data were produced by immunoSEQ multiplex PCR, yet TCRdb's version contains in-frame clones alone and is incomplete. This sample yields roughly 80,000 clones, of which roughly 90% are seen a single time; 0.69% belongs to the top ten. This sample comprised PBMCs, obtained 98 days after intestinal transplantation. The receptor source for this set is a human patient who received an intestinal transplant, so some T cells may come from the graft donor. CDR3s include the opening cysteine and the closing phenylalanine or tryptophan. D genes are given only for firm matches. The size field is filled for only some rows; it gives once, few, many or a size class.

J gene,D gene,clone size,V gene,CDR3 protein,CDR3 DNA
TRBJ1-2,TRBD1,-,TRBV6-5,CASSYGDRVSYGYTF,TGTGCCAGCAGTTACGGGGACAGGGTGTCCTATGGCTACACCTTC
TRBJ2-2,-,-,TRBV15,CATSSQGTGELFF,TGTGCCACCAGCAGTCAGGGAACCGGGGAGCTGTTTTTT
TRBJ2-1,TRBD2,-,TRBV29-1,CSVDLSGSVNEQFF,TGCAGCGTTGATCTTAGCGGGTCCGTAAATGAGCAGTTCTTC
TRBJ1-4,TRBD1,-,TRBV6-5,CASSYVLQGKEKLFF,TGTGCCAGCAGTTATGTACTACAGGGGAAGGAAAAACTGTTTTTT
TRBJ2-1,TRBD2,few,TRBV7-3,CASSLVGGVLDEQFF,TGTGCCAGCAGCCTTGTCGGGGGGGTCTTGGATGAGCAGTTCTTC
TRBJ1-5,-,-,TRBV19,CASSFIRARTTYSNQPQHF,TGTGCCAGTAGTTTCATCCGGGCCCGAACTACCTATAGCAATCAGCCCCAGCATTTT
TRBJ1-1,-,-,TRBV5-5,CASSLLGGIMNTEAFF,TGTGCCAGCAGCTTGTTAGGGGGGATCATGAACACTGAAGCTTTCTTT
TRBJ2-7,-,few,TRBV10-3,CAISEADGPYEQYF,TGTGCCATCAGTGAGGCCGATGGGCCCTACGAGCAGTACTTC
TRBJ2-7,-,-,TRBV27,CASSSKLYEQYF,TGTGCCAGCAGCTCGAAACTTTACGAGCAGTACTTC
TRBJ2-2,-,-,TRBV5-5,CASSFGPRADTGELFF,TGTGCCAGCAGCTTTGGACCAAGGGCGGACACCGGGGAGCTGTTTTTT
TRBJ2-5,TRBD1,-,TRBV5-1,CASSLGGGGRETQYF,TGCGCCAGCAGCTTGGGAGGGGGCGGTCGAGAGACCCAGTACTTC
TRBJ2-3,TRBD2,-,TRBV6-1,CASSEIAGGPDTQYF,TGTGCCAGCAGTGAAATAGCGGGGGGGCCAGATACGCAGTATTTT
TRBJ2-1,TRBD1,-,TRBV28,CASRFGTGGNEQFF,TGTGCCAGCAGATTCGGGACAGGGGGCAATGAGCAGTTCTTC
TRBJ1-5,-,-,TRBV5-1,CASSFTADQPQHF,TGCGCCAGCAGCTTCACAGCAGATCAGCCCCAGCATTTT
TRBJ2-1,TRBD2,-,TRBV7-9,CASSSTGGDPSYEQFF,TGTGCCAGCAGCTCCACGGGGGGGGACCCCTCGTATGAGCAGTTCTTC
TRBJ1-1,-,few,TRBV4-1,CASSPLGRRQVNTEAFF,TGCGCCAGCAGCCCGTTAGGGAGGAGACAAGTGAACACTGAAGCTTTCTTT
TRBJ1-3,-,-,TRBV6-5,CASRTSTTRRNTIYF,TGTGCCAGCAGAACCTCAACGACCCGGCGAAACACCATATATTTT